This entry is about one TCR beta chain. Its target is not known. The data were taken from a study of cytomegalovirus exposure and HLA in healthy donors. Study outcomes and limitations: TCR beta sequences reportedly predicted most subjects' HLA-A and HLA-B alleles accurately.

After removal of 4 bases from V and 0 bases from J, the junction contained 16 bases not matched to a gene. Germline values: CDR1 SGHRS, CDR2 YFSETQ. This CDR3 comprises 18 residues. Vbeta (60) and Jbeta (13) primers were used in the PCR. Only in-frame clones appear in the TCRdb table, and some are missing; sequencing was by immunoSEQ multiplex PCR. The sample yields 150,000 to 250,000 clones, of which the top ten take up less than 0.9%. This sequence originates from a boy between 10 and 17 years old in good health and CMV-seronegative. This chain joins TRBV5-1 and TRBJ2-7, with 7 bases lining up with TRBD1. The sample was PBMCs. CDR3 coding DNA: TGCGCCAGCAGCCCCGGACAGGCGGCTTCCCCTAGCTCCTACGAGCAGTACTTC. It codes for CASSPGQAASPSSYEQYF.